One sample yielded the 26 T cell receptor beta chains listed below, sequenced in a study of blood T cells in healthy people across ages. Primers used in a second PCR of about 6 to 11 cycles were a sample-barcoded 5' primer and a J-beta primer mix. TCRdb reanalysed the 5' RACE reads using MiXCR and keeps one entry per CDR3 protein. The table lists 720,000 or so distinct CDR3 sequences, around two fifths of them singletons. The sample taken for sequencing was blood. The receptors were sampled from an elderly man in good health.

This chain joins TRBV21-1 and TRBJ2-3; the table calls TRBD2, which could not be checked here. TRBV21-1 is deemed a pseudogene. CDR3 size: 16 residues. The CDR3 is CASSKGKRARTDTQYF. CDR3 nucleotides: TGTGCCAGCAGCAAAGGCAAGCGGGCCCGCACAGATACGCAGTATTTT.

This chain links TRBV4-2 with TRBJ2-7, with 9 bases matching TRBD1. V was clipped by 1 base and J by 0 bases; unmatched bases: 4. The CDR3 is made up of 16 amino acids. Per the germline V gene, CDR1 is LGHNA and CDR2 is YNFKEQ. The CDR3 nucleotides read TGTGCCAGCAGCCAAGGGGACAGGGTTGGCTCCTACGAGCAGTACTTC. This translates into CASSQGDRVGSYEQYF.

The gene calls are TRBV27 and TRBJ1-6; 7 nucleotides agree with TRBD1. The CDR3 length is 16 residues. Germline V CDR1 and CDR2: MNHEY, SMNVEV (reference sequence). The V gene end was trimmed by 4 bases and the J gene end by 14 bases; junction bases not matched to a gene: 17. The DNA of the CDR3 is TGTGCCAGCAGTTATCTGGGGGACACCCAGGGGGGGACCCTCCACTTT. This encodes CASSYLGDTQGGTLHF.

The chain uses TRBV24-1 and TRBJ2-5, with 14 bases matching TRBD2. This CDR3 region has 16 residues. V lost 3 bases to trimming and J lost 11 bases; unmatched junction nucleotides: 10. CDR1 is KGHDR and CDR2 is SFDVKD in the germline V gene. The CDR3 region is CATSDPAGLAGDEQYF. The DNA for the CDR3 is TGTGCCACCAGTGATCCGGCGGGACTAGCGGGAGATGAGCAGTACTTC.

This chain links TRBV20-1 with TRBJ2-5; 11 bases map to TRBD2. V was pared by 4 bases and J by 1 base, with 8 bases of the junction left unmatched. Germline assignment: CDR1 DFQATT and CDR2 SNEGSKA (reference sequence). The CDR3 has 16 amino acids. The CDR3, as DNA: TGCAGTGCTAACCCGGGACTAGCGGATCTCCAAGAGACCCAGTACTTC. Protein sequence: CSANPGLADLQETQYF.

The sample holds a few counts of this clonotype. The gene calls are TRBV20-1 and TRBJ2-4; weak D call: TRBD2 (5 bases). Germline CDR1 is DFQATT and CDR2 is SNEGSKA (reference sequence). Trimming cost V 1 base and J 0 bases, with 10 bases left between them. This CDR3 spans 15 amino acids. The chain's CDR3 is CSARAWGVAKNIQYF. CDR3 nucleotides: TGCAGTGCTAGAGCCTGGGGAGTAGCCAAAAACATTCAGTACTTC.

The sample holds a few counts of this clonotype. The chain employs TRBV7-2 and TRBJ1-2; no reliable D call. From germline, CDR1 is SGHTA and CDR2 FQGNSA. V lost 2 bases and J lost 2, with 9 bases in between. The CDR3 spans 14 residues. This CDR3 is CASSLKSQNYGYTF. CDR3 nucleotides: TGTGCCAGCAGCTTAAAGAGCCAGAACTATGGCTACACCTTC.

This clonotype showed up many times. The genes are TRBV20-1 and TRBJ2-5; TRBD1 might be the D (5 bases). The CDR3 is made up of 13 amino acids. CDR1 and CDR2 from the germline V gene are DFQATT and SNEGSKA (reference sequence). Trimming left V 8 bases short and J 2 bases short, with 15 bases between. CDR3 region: CSLNRDSQETQYF. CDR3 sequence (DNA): TGCAGTTTAAATCGCGACAGTCAAGAGACCCAGTACTTC.

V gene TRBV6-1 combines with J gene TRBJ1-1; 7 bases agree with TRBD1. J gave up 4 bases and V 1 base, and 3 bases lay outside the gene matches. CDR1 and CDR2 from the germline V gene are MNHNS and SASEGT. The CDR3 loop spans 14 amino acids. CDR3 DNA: TGTGCCAGCAGTGAAGTGGCAGGGGGCACTGAAGCTTTCTTT. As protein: CASSEVAGGTEAFF.

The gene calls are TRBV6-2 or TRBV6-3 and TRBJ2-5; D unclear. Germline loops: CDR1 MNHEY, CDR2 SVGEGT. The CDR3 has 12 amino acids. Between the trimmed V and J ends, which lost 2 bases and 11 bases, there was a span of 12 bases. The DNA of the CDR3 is TGTGCCAGCAGTTACGGTTGGGATGAGCAGTACTTC. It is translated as CASSYGWDEQYF.

CDR3 protein: CARGLAGLTNEQFF. DNA of the CDR3: TGTGCCCGGGGACTAGCGGGCCTCACCAATGAGCAGTTCTTC. J is TRBJ2-1 and V is TRBV30; TRBD2 matches at 12 bases. Germline V gives CDR1 GTSNPN, CDR2 SVGIG (reference sequence). The length of the CDR3 is 14 residues. After removal of 8 bases from V and 6 bases from J, the junction contained 8 bases not matched to a gene.

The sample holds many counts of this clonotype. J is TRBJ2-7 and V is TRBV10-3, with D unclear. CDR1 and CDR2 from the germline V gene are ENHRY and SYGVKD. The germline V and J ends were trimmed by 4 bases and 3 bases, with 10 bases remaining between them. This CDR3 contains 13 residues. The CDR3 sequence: CAISGGVFYEQYF. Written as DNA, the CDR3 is TGTGCCATCAGTGGAGGCGTATTCTACGAGCAGTACTTC.

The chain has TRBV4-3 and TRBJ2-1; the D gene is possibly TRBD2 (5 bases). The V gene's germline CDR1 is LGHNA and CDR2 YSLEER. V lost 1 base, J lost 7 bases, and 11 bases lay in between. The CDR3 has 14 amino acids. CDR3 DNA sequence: TGCGCCAGCAGCCAAGTTTCTAGCCAGAATGAGCAGTTCTTC. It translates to CASSQVSSQNEQFF.

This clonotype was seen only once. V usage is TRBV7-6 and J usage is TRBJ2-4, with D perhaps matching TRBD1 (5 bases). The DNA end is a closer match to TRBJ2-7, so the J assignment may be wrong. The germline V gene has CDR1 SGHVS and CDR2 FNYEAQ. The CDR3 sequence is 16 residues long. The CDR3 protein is CASSLGVVQGGHEQYF. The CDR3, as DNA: TGTGCCAGCAGCTTAGGAGTAGTTCAGGGTGGACACGAGCAGTACTTC.

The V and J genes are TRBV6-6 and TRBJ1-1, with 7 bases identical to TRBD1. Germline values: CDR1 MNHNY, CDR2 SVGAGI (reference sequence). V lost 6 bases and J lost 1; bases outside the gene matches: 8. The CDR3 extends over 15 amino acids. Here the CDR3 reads CASRRGQPRNTEAFF. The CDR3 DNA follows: TGTGCCAGCAGACGGGGACAGCCGAGGAACACTGAAGCTTTCTTT.

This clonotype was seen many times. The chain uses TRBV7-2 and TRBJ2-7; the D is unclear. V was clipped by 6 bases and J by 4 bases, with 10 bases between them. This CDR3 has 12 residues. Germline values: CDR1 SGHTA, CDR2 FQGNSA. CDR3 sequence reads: CASSPGRYEQYF. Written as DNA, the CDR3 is TGTGCCAGCAGTCCCGGTAGATACGAGCAGTACTTC.

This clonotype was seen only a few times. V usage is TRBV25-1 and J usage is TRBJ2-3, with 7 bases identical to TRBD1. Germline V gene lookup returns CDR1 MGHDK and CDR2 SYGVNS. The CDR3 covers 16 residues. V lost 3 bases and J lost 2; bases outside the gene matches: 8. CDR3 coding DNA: TGTGCCAGCAGTGAGTCCAACAGGGGAGCCACAGATACGCAGTATTTT. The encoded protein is CASSESNRGATDTQYF.

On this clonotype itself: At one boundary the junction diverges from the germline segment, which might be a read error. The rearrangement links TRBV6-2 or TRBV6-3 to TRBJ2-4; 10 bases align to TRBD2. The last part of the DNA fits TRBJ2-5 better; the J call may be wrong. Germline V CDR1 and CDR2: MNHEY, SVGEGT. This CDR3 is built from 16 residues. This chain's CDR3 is CASSYSKGLAQGTQYF. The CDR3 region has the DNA TGTGCCAGCAGTTACTCGAAGGGACTAGCGCAAGGGACCCAGTACTTC.

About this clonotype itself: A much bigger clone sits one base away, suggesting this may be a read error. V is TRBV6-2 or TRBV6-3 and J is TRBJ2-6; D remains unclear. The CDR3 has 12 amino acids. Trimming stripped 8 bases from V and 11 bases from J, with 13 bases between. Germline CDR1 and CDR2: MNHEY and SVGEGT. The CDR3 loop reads CASALTADVLTF. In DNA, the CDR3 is TGTGCCAGCGCCCTCACTGCCGACGTCCTGACTTTC.

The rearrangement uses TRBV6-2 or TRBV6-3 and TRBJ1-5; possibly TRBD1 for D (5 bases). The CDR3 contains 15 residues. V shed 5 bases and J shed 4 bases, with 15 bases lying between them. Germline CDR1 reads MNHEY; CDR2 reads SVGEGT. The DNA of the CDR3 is TGTGCCAGCAGTACCCCTTTCGGGGCGAATCAGCCCCAGCATTTT. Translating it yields CASSTPFGANQPQHF.

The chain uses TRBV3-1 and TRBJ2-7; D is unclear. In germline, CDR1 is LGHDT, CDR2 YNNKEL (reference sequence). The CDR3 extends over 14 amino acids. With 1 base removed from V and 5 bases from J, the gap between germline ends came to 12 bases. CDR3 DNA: TGTGCCAGCAGCCAAGGAGTCGATAGCAACGAGCAGTACTTC. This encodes CASSQGVDSNEQYF.

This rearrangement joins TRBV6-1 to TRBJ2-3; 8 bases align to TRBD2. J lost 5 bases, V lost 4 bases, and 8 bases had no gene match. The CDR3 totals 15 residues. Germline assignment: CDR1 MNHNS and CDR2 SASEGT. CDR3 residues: CASSGVPGGRDTQYF. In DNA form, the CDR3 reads TGTGCCAGCAGTGGTGTACCGGGAGGGAGAGATACGCAGTATTTT.

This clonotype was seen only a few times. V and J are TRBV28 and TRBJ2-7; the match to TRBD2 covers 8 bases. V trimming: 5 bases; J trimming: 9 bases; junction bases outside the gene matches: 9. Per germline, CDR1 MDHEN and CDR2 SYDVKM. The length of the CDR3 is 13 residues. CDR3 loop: CASSVSGRNGQYF. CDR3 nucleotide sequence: TGTGCCAGCAGTGTAAGCGGGAGAAATGGGCAGTACTTC.

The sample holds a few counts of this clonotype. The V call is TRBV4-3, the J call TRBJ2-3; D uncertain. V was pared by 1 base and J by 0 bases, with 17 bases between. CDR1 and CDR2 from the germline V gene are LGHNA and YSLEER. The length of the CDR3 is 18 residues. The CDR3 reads CASSQVWAGYPSTDTQYF. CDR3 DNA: TGCGCCAGCAGCCAAGTATGGGCAGGTTATCCTAGCACAGATACGCAGTATTTT.

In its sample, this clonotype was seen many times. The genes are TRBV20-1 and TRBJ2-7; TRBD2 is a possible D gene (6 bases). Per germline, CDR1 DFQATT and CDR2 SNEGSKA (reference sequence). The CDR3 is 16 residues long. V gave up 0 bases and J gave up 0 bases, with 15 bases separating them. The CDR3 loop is CSARDFGGRDSYEQYF. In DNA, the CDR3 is TGCAGTGCTAGAGATTTTGGTGGGCGGGACTCCTACGAGCAGTACTTC.

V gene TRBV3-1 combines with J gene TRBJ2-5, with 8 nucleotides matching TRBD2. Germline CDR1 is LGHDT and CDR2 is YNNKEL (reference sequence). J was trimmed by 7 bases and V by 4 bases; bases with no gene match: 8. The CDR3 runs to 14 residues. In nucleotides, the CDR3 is TGTGCCAGCAGCCCGGAGCGGGGGCGGGGGACCCAGTACTTC. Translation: CASSPERGRGTQYF.